Included here is one T cell receptor beta chain sequence, with context. In the authors' workflow: From reference gene primer amplification, estimates of nucleated cell counts were derived. TCRdb's copy holds only in-frame clones and misses some; the assay was immunoSEQ multiplex PCR. V, J and clone size reflect that table, while D and trimming were determined from the DNA. Altogether about 74,000 clones are present, approximately 85% being singletons, with the ten largest covering approximately 35%. The entry originates in a study of blood T cell repertoires in COVID-19. Study as a whole: The analysed material was cDNA or gDNA that came from T cells, B-cell-depleted T cells, or PBMCs.

V shed 3 bases and J shed 2 bases, with 8 bases lying between them. This CDR3 is built from 13 residues. This TCR was recovered from a man aged 70-80 years with acute or convalescent COVID-19. The source material was peripheral blood. The chain uses TRBV12-3 or TRBV12-4 and TRBJ2-7; weak D call: TRBD2 (6 bases). As DNA, the CDR3 is TGTGCCAGCAGTTTGGGGGGTACCTACGAGCAGTACTTC. This translates into CASSLGGTYEQYF.